One and the same sample provided the 23 T cell receptor beta chains below, sequenced in a study of cytomegalovirus exposure and HLA in healthy donors. PCR employed 60 Vbeta and 13 Jbeta primers. Clones were sequenced by immunoSEQ multiplex PCR, and TCRdb holds only the in-frame ones, with some missing. The sample carries about 130,000 clones, around 84% recorded once. The source material was PBMCs. Source of these receptors: a woman aged 18-30 years in good health and CMV-seropositive.

A word on this clone: One end of the junction varies from germline; a read error may be responsible. The chain links TRBV7-7 to TRBJ1-4, with 7 nucleotides matching TRBD1. This CDR3 comprises 17 residues. The germline gives CDR1 SSHAT, CDR2 FNYEAQ (reference sequence). The CDR3 is CASSLRDSRATNEKLFF. The CDR3, as DNA: TGTGCTAGCAGCTTAAGGGACAGCCGGGCAACTAATGAAAAACTGTTTTTT.

V gene TRBV6-5 combines with J gene TRBJ1-1; D gene uncertain. Germline CDR1 MNHEY, CDR2 SVGAGI. The CDR3 spans 11 residues. V shed 6 bases and J shed 6 bases, with 8 bases lying between them. The DNA for the CDR3 is TGTGCCAGCAGGCGGGATCCTGAAGCTTTCTTT. It translates to CASRRDPEAFF.

The chain joins TRBV2 to TRBJ1-1, with a tentative D call TRBD1 (6 bases). V was clipped by 7 bases and J by 1 base, with 19 bases between them. The CDR3 runs to 16 residues. Per the germline V gene, CDR1 is SNHLY and CDR2 is FYNNEI. The CDR3: CASTRGAGVGNTEAFF. The CDR3 nucleotides are TGTGCCAGCACTCGAGGAGCAGGGGTTGGGAACACTGAAGCTTTCTTT.

V gene TRBV11-2 combines with J gene TRBJ2-2, with a tentative D call TRBD2 (6 bases). V was clipped by 5 bases and J by 3 bases, with 13 bases between them. The CDR3 loop spans 15 amino acids. Germline V CDR1 and CDR2: SGHAT, FQNNGV. The CDR3 here is CASSIGTSYTGELFF. For the CDR3, the DNA is TGTGCCAGCAGCATCGGGACTTCTTACACCGGGGAGCTGTTTTTT.

The genes are TRBV10-3 and TRBJ2-1, with TRBD1 matching over 9 bases. The CDR3 loop spans 15 amino acids. With 5 bases clipped from V and 7 bases from J, the junction kept 9 bases outside the gene matches. CDR1 and CDR2 from the germline V gene are ENHRY and SYGVKD. The CDR3 DNA follows: TGTGCCATCAGTCCGGGACAGGGTGTGCGGAATGAGCAGTTCTTC. Amino acid sequence: CAISPGQGVRNEQFF.

This clone has just a few counts. The chain combines TRBV2 with TRBJ1-1; 8 bases are shared with TRBD1. The CDR3 loop spans 15 amino acids. In germline, CDR1 is SNHLY, CDR2 FYNNEI. J was trimmed by 5 bases and V by 4 bases; bases with no gene match: 9. The CDR3 DNA reads as TGTGCCAGCAGTGGACGACAGGGGCAGGGTACTGAAGCTTTCTTT. Protein: CASSGRQGQGTEAFF.

This clone was observed a few times. V gene TRBV27 combines with J gene TRBJ1-2; 8 bases line up with TRBD1. The CDR3 consists of 15 residues. J lost 4 bases, V lost 4 bases, and 8 bases had no gene match. Looked up from germline, CDR1 is MNHEY and CDR2 is SMNVEV (reference sequence). The CDR3 reads CASSSGQGGSYGYTF. Written as DNA, the CDR3 is TGTGCCAGCAGTTCCGGACAGGGAGGGAGCTATGGCTACACCTTC.

This clone has just one count. The chain has TRBV2 and TRBJ2-5; TRBD2 agrees at 7 bases. Germline V gene sequence: CDR1 SNHLY, CDR2 FYNNEI. With 10 bases clipped from V and 4 bases from J, the junction kept 9 bases outside the gene matches. The CDR3 totals 13 residues. The CDR3 DNA is TGTGCCATCTTCGGACTAGTTGGAGAGACCCAGTACTTC. Encoded protein: CAIFGLVGETQYF.

This chain connects TRBV5-5 to TRBJ1-5, with D maybe TRBD1 (5 bases). Germline CDR1 is SGHKS and CDR2 is YYEKEE (reference sequence). This CDR3 spans 15 amino acids. Trimming removed 0 bases at V and 4 bases at J, with 11 bases between. The CDR3 DNA reads as TGTGCCAGCAGCTTGGGGGGCAGTGGGAATCAGCCCCAGCATTTT. Residues: CASSLGGSGNQPQHF.

The chain joins TRBV11-2 to TRBJ2-5; no firm D call. V dropped 3 bases and J dropped 2 bases, with 4 bases sitting between them. CDR1 and CDR2 (germline): SGHAT, FQNNGV. This CDR3 comprises 12 residues. CDR3 loop: CASSFSQETQYF. Written as DNA, the CDR3 is TGTGCCAGCAGCTTCTCTCAAGAGACCCAGTACTTC.

J is TRBJ1-1 and V is TRBV6-1; 10 bases are a match to TRBD1. CDR3 length: 12 amino acids. The junction had 5 bases not matched to a gene; V was cut back by 5 bases and J by 11 bases. Germline CDR1 reads MNHNS; CDR2 reads SASEGT. The CDR3 DNA is TGTGCCAGCAGTAGCGGGACAGGGGAGGCTTTCTTT. It yields the protein CASSSGTGEAFF.

The chain employs TRBV13 and TRBJ2-7, with D possibly TRBD1 on 6 matching bases. CDR3 size: 17 residues. Trimming removed 0 bases from V and 4 bases from J, with 19 bases in between. CDR1 and CDR2 (germline): PRHDT, FYEKMQ (reference sequence). The CDR3 region has the DNA TGTGCCAGCAGCTTAGGACCCGGATGGGGGCAGGGGTACGAGCAGTACTTC. Amino acids: CASSLGPGWGQGYEQYF.

The genes are TRBV10-2 and TRBJ2-5; no clear D. Germline values: CDR1 WSHSY, CDR2 SAAADI. The V gene lost 5 bases and the J gene lost 5 bases, with 12 bases spanning the gap. This CDR3 is 13 amino acids long. CDR3 loop: CASSMSGWETQYF. The CDR3 nucleotides are TGCGCCAGCAGTATGTCGGGTTGGGAGACCCAGTACTTC.

The chain combines TRBV7-6 with TRBJ1-4, with D unresolved. This CDR3 region has 15 residues. V lost 1 base to trimming and J lost 0 bases, with 6 bases between them. CDR1 and CDR2 (germline): SGHVS, FNYEAQ. The CDR3 spells CASSLGLSTNEKLFF. The CDR3 nucleotides are TGTGCCAGCAGCTTAGGGCTGTCAACTAATGAAAAACTGTTTTTT.

This clone appeared a single time. The chain has TRBV6-5 and TRBJ2-7, with TRBD2 as a possible D gene (5 bases). Germline assignment: CDR1 MNHEY and CDR2 SVGAGI. This CDR3 region has 14 residues. V dropped 0 bases and J dropped 1 base, with 7 bases sitting between them. CDR3 nucleotides: TGTGCCAGCAGTTACTCACCGGGGTCCTACGAGCAGTACTTC. This codes for CASSYSPGSYEQYF.

The CDR3 nucleotides read TGTGCCAGTAGTGAGACTCACTCCTTGATCACAGATACGCAGTATTTT. This sequence encodes CASSETHSLITDTQYF. The rearrangement uses TRBV19 and TRBJ2-3; no clear D gene. The CDR3 loop spans 16 amino acids. V dropped 5 bases and J dropped 2 bases, with 17 bases sitting between them. The germline V gene encodes CDR1 LNHDA and CDR2 SQIVND (reference sequence).

This clone was seen only a few times. The gene calls are TRBV28 and TRBJ1-2; no reliable D call. Trimming took 5 bases from V and 0 from J, leaving 7 bases between them. The CDR3 runs 13 residues. CDR1 and CDR2 (germline): MDHEN, SYDVKM. The CDR3 sequence: CASSITANYGYTF. The CDR3 DNA follows: TGTGCCAGCAGTATCACAGCTAACTATGGCTACACCTTC.

The rearrangement joins TRBV9 to TRBJ2-3; D unresolved. The V and J ends lost 0 bases and 3 bases respectively, with 5 bases between them. Germline CDR1 and CDR2: SGDLS and YYNGEE. This CDR3 has 13 residues. The CDR3 DNA sequence: TGTGCCAGCAGCGTAGTGTCTACAGATACGCAGTATTTT. It codes for CASSVVSTDTQYF.

V is TRBV2 and J is TRBJ2-3; D is undetermined. Trimming took 6 bases from V and 2 from J, leaving 9 bases between them. The length of the CDR3 is 13 residues. The germline CDR1 and CDR2 sequences are SNHLY and FYNNEI. Here the CDR3 reads CASRRVVTDTQYF. The DNA of the CDR3 is TGTGCCAGCAGACGCGTCGTCACAGATACGCAGTATTTT.

The chain employs TRBV30 and TRBJ2-7; D uncertain. The CDR3 has 14 amino acids. V was trimmed by 3 bases and J by 3 bases, leaving 15 bases between them. Germline CDR1 and CDR2: GTSNPN and SVGIG (reference sequence). The CDR3 nucleotides are TGTGCCTGGAGGCCCATGACATATTACTACGAGCAGTACTTC. Its translation is CAWRPMTYYYEQYF.

The chain combines TRBV28 with TRBJ2-5, with TRBD1 matching over 7 bases. Trimming took 6 bases from V and 0 from J; bases not matched to a gene: 10. The CDR3 contains 16 residues. Germline assignment: CDR1 MDHEN and CDR2 SYDVKM. The CDR3 DNA is TGTGCCAGCAGACCAACAGGGGCAGCGTACCAAGAGACCCAGTACTTC. Translated, it gives CASRPTGAAYQETQYF. Based on the CDR3 plus reference TRBV28 and TRBJ2-5, the full variable domain is DVKVTQSSRYLVKRTGEKVFLECVQDMDHENMFWYRQDPGLGLRLIYFSYDVKMKEKGDIPEGYSVSREKKERFSLILESASTNQTSMYLCASRPTGAAYQETQYFGPGTRLLVL.

This clone was counted between two and nine times. The V and J genes are TRBV6-6 and TRBJ1-1, with D perhaps TRBD1 (6 bases). V was shortened by 7 bases and J by 0 bases, with 18 bases between the two germline ends. Germline CDR1 is MNHNY and CDR2 is SVGAGI (reference sequence). There are 16 residues in the CDR3. CDR3 nucleotide sequence: TGTGCCAGCAATTCTCCCCGGGGGGCGGTGAACACTGAAGCTTTCTTT. It encodes CASNSPRGAVNTEAFF.

The chain links TRBV18 to TRBJ1-3; D is possibly TRBD1 (6 bases). Germline CDR1 reads KGHSH; CDR2 reads LQKENI. The V end lost 3 bases, the J end lost 2 bases, and 11 bases lay between the germline ends. The CDR3 loop spans 15 amino acids. CDR3 DNA sequence: TGTGCCAGCTCACCGCGGGGGGCCACTGGAAACACCATATATTTT. Protein: CASSPRGATGNTIYF.